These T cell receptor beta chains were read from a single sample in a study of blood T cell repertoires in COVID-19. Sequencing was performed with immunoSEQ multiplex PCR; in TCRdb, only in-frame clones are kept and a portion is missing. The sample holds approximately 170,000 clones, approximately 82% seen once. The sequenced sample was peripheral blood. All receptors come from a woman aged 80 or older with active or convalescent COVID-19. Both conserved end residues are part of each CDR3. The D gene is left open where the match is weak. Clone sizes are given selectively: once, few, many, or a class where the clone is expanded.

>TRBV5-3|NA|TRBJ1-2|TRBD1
CARSATPGQRNYGYTF
TGTGCCAGAAGCGCGACGCCGGGACAGCGGAACTATGGCTACACCTTC
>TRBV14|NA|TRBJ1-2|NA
CASSHLQGSDGYTF
TGTGCCAGCAGCCACCTACAGGGTTCGGATGGCTACACCTTC
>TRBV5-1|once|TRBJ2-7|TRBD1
CASSSGQAWEQYF
TGCGCCAGCAGCTCCGGACAGGCTTGGGAGCAGTACTTC
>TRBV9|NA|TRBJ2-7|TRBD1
CASSPPGQGREQYF
TGTGCCAGCAGCCCGCCGGGACAGGGGCGCGAGCAGTACTTC
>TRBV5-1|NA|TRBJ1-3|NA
CASAGLSGNTIYF
TGCGCCAGCGCAGGACTCTCTGGAAACACCATATATTTT
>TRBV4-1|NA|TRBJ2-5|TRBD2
CASSQDHSGNQETQYF
TGCGCCAGCAGCCAAGACCATAGCGGGAACCAAGAGACCCAGTACTTC
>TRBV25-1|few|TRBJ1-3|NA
CASSEWGEENTIYF
TGTGCCAGCAGTGAATGGGGGGAGGAAAACACCATATATTTT
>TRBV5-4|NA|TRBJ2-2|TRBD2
CASSLDSGRPTGELFF
TGTGCCAGCAGCTTGGATAGCGGGAGGCCCACCGGGGAGCTGTTTTTT
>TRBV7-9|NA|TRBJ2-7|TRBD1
CASSSSGQGTYEQYF
TGTGCCAGCAGCTCTTCGGGACAGGGGACCTACGAGCAGTACTTC
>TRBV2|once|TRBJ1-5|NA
CASSPDSNLSNQPQHF
TGTGCCAGCAGCCCGGACAGTAACCTAAGCAATCAGCCCCAGCATTTT
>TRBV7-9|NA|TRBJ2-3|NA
CASSLSRSTDTQYF
TGTGCCAGCAGCTTATCGCGGAGCACAGATACGCAGTATTTT
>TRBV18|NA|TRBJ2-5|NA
CASSPPTGQETQYF
TGTGCCAGCTCACCACCGACAGGACAAGAGACCCAGTACTTC
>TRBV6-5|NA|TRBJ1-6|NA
CASLRGHNSPLHF
TGTGCCAGCCTAAGAGGGCATAATTCACCCCTCCACTTT
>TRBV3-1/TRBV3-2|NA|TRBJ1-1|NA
CASTDPGVNTEAFF
TGTGCCAGCACCGACCCGGGGGTGAACACTGAAGCTTTCTTT
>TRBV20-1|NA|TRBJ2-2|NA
CSASLPNTGELFF
TGCAGTGCTAGTCTCCCGAACACCGGGGAGCTGTTTTTT
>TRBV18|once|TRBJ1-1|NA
CASSRPQGMNTEAFF
TGTGCCAGCTCACGTCCCCAGGGGATGAACACTGAAGCTTTCTTT
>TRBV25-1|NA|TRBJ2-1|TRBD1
CASSLTGGSYNEQFF
TGTGCCAGCAGTCTGACAGGGGGCTCCTACAATGAGCAGTTCTTC